The entry below gives a single TCR beta chain sequence along with its context. This sample was included in a study of CD4+ T cells in melanoma. Method: immunoSEQ multiplex PCR; TCRdb's copy keeps in-frame clones and lacks some. The sample holds about 50,000 clones; roughly 89% are singletons and the top ten take roughly 10%. The germline V gene has CDR1 LNHDA and CDR2 SQIVND (reference sequence). This CDR3 is 18 amino acids long. V was pared by 7 bases and J by 0 bases, with 8 bases of the junction left unmatched. Sequencing input: peripheral blood. The TCR originated in a human donor with melanoma. This sequence joins TRBV19 and TRBJ2-6; TRBD1 matches 11 bases. This CDR3 reads CASTNRGTGGSGANVLTF. The CDR3 bases are TGTGCCAGTACAAACAGAGGGACAGGGGGCTCTGGGGCCAACGTCCTGACTTTC.